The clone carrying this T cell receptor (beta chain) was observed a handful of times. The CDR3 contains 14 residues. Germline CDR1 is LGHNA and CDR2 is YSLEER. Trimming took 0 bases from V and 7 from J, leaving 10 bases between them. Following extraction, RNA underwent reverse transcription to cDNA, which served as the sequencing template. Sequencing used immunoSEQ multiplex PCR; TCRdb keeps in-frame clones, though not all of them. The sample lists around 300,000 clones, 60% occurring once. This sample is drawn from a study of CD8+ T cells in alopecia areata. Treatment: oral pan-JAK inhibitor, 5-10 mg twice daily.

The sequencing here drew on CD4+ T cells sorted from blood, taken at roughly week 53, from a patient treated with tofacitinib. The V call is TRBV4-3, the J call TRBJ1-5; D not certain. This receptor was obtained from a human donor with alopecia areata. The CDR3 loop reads CASSQDSGVQPQHF. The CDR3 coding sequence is TGCGCCAGCAGCCAAGATAGCGGAGTCCAGCCCCAGCATTTT.